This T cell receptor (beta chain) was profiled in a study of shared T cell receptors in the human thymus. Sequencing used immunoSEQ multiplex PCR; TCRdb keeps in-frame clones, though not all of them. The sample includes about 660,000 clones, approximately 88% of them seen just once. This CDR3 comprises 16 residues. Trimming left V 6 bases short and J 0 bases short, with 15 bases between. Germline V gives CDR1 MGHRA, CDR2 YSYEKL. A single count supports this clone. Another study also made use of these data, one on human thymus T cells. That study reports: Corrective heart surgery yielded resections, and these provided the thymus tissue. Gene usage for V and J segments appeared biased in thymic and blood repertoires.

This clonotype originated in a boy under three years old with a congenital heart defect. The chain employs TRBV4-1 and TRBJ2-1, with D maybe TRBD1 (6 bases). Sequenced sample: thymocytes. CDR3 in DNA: TGCGCCAGCAGGCCAGGGGACAAGAGCTCCTACAATGAGCAGTTCTTC. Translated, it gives CASRPGDKSSYNEQFF.